A single sample gave rise to the 24 T cell receptor beta chains below, sequenced in a study of graft-versus-host responses after intestinal transplantation. TCRdb keeps only in-frame clones here, not all; method: immunoSEQ multiplex PCR. The data hold approximately 26,000 clones, with around 78% observed a single time. This specimen consisted of PBMCs, obtained about 27 days after intestinal transplant. These receptors all stem from a human patient who received an intestinal transplant, so some T cells may come from the graft donor.

This clone was counted a few times. The genes are TRBV6-5 and TRBJ2-7, with 10 bases identical to TRBD1. V was clipped by 6 bases and J by 0 bases; unmatched bases: 2. Looked up from germline, CDR1 is MNHEY and CDR2 is SVGAGI. There are 14 residues in the CDR3. The CDR3 region is CASSWTGGSYEQYF. The CDR3 region has the DNA TGTGCCAGCAGCTGGACAGGGGGCTCCTACGAGCAGTACTTC.

The genes are TRBV7-2 and TRBJ1-3; D is ambiguous. Germline V gene lookup returns CDR1 SGHTA and CDR2 FQGNSA. This CDR3 has 18 amino acids. V was pared by 1 base and J by 2 bases, with 18 bases between. The CDR3 nucleotides read TGTGCCAGCAGCTTAGGCGGGTGGAGGGTCCAACCTGGAAACACCATATATTTT. Its translation is CASSLGGWRVQPGNTIYF. The full variable domain, its missing parts supplied by reference TRBV7-2 and TRBJ1-3, is GAGVSQSPSNKVTEKGKDVELRCDPISGHTALYWYRQSLGQGLEFLIYFQGNSAPDKSGLPSDRFSAERTGGSVSTLTIQRTQQEDSAVYLCASSLGGWRVQPGNTIYFGEGSWLTVV.

CDR3 sequence: CASSDRGGNTEAFF. CDR3 nucleotide sequence: TGTGCCAGCAGTGACAGGGGGGGGAACACTGAAGCTTTCTTT. J is TRBJ1-1 and V is TRBV2, with TRBD1 matching over 7 bases. J gave up 1 base and V 3 bases, and 2 bases lay outside the gene matches. The CDR3 is 14 residues long. Per germline, CDR1 SNHLY and CDR2 FYNNEI.

V and J are TRBV7-3 and TRBJ2-3; D is possibly TRBD1 or TRBD2 (6 bases each). Germline-derived CDR1 and CDR2 are SGHTA and FQGTGA. Trimming removed 3 bases at V and 6 bases at J, with 13 bases between. This CDR3 region has 14 residues. Written as DNA, the CDR3 is TGTGCCAGCAGCTTTTCGGGGGCCGGGGATACGCAGTATTTT. Protein product: CASSFSGAGDTQYF.

The V call is TRBV4-1, the J call TRBJ2-7, with TRBD2 matching over 9 bases. V was clipped by 3 bases and J by 2 bases; unmatched bases: 2. Germline CDR1 MGHRA, CDR2 YSYEKL. The CDR3 sequence is 14 residues long. CDR3 DNA: TGCGCCAGCAGCCAGGGACTAGCCCCCTACGAGCAGTACTTC. Its translation: CASSQGLAPYEQYF.

The V call is TRBV21-1, the J call TRBJ2-5; the table assigns TRBD1, which was not confirmed against the DNA. TRBV21-1 is a pseudogene. The CDR3 contains 18 residues. CDR3 loop: CASSKDHENRTGQETQYF. Written as DNA, the CDR3 is TGTGCCAGCAGCAAAGACCATGAGAATAGGACAGGCCAAGAGACCCAGTACTTC.

This clone has a single count. The chain carries TRBV11-2 and TRBJ2-2, with D perhaps assigned TRBD1 or TRBD2 (5 bases each). This CDR3 spans 16 amino acids. Germline assignment: CDR1 SGHAT and CDR2 FQNNGV. With 0 bases removed from V and 2 bases from J, the gap between germline ends came to 10 bases. CDR3 in DNA: TGTGCCAGCAGCTTAGACGGGGCTGTAAACACCGGGGAGCTGTTTTTT. Amino acid sequence: CASSLDGAVNTGELFF.

This rearrangement joins TRBV11-2 to TRBJ2-4, with D possibly TRBD1 on 5 matching bases. This CDR3 contains 15 residues. Trimming stripped 4 bases from V and 0 bases from J, with 10 bases between. Germline V gives CDR1 SGHAT, CDR2 FQNNGV. CDR3 protein: CASSYGHLAKNIQYF. In DNA form, the CDR3 reads TGTGCCAGCAGCTATGGACATTTAGCCAAAAACATTCAGTACTTC. Full variable domain (missing parts from reference TRBV11-2 and TRBJ2-4): EAGVAQSPRYKIIEKRQSVAFWCNPISGHATLYWYQQILGQGPKLLIQFQNNGVVDDSQLPKDRFSAERLKGVDSTLKIQPAKLEDSAVYLCASSYGHLAKNIQYFGAGTRLSVL.

The J gene is TRBJ1-1, the V gene TRBV5-4; D perhaps matches TRBD1 (5 bases). This CDR3 spans 14 amino acids. CDR1 and CDR2 from the germline V gene are SGHNT and YYREEE (reference sequence). V lost 3 bases, J lost 3 bases, and 12 bases lay in between. CDR3 protein: CASSSRDGDTEAFF. Here the CDR3 DNA reads TGTGCCAGCAGCTCCCGGGACGGAGACACTGAAGCTTTCTTT.

The genes are TRBV4-1 and TRBJ2-4, with D possibly TRBD1 on 6 matching bases. CDR1 is MGHRA and CDR2 is YSYEKL in the germline V gene. This CDR3 is 16 amino acids long. The V and J ends lost 3 bases and 1 base respectively, with 13 bases between them. CDR3 DNA: TGCGCCAGCAGCCATCTCCACAGGGCGGCCAAAAACATTCAGTACTTC. This gives the protein CASSHLHRAAKNIQYF.

The chain has TRBV27 and TRBJ1-1; D not certain. The CDR3 totals 15 residues. Germline V gene lookup returns CDR1 MNHEY and CDR2 SMNVEV (reference sequence). Trimming took off 2 bases at V and 0 bases at J, with 10 bases between the two ends. The CDR3 region is CASSLMTGMNTEAFF. CDR3 bases: TGTGCCAGCAGTTTAATGACGGGGATGAACACTGAAGCTTTCTTT.

The CDR3: CASSLGRGGSYEQYF. DNA of the CDR3: TGTGCCAGCAGCTTGGGACGGGGGGGGTCCTACGAGCAGTACTTC. J is TRBJ2-7 and V is TRBV5-4; 8 positions agree with TRBD2. Germline loops: CDR1 SGHNT, CDR2 YYREEE (reference sequence). V was pared by 0 bases and J by 1 base, with 3 bases of the junction left unmatched. The CDR3 is 15 amino acids.

This clone was counted only a few times. This chain joins TRBV27 and TRBJ2-7; 9 bases are shared with TRBD2. Germline V CDR1 and CDR2: MNHEY, SMNVEV (reference sequence). J gave up 0 bases and V 5 bases, and 2 bases lay outside the gene matches. This CDR3 is built from 14 residues. The CDR3 loop is CASSLSGSSYEQYF. In DNA, the CDR3 is TGTGCCAGCAGTCTTAGCGGGAGCTCCTACGAGCAGTACTTC.

A few counts support this clone. The V and J genes are TRBV28 and TRBJ2-7; TRBD2 agrees at 12 bases. The CDR3 has 15 amino acids. Germline-derived CDR1 and CDR2 are MDHEN and SYDVKM. Unmatched junction bases numbered 7, after V lost 6 bases and J lost 4 bases. For the CDR3, the DNA is TGTGCCAGCAGCCTGACTAGCGGGGGATCTTACGAGCAGTACTTC. Translated: CASSLTSGGSYEQYF.

The sample holds one count of this clone. The genes are TRBV9 and TRBJ1-1, with TRBD1 matching 9 bases. Unmatched junction bases numbered 3, after V lost 3 bases and J lost 0 bases. Germline values: CDR1 SGDLS, CDR2 YYNGEE. The CDR3 is 15 amino acids. The CDR3 region is CASSDGTGMNTEAFF. In nucleotides, the CDR3 is TGTGCCAGCAGCGACGGGACAGGGATGAACACTGAAGCTTTCTTT.

This chain connects TRBV5-5 to TRBJ2-7; TRBD1 aligns across 8 bases. Germline CDR1 SGHKS, CDR2 YYEKEE (reference sequence). Trimming removed 0 bases from V and 3 bases from J; junction bases left unmatched: 5. The CDR3 spans 15 residues. The CDR3 is CASSLGLQGDYEQYF. The CDR3 DNA reads as TGTGCCAGCAGCTTGGGGCTACAGGGGGACTACGAGCAGTACTTC.

The rearrangement uses TRBV27 and TRBJ2-3; D is undetermined. V was trimmed by 5 bases and J by 0 bases, leaving 6 bases between them. This CDR3 region has 13 residues. From germline, CDR1 is MNHEY and CDR2 SMNVEV (reference sequence). CDR3 residues: CASSPPSTDTQYF. The CDR3, as DNA: TGTGCCAGCAGTCCCCCTAGCACAGATACGCAGTATTTT.

The V gene is TRBV6-6, the J gene TRBJ2-1; D is undetermined. Germline values: CDR1 MNHNY, CDR2 SVGAGI (reference sequence). V lost 5 bases to trimming and J lost 8 bases, with 19 bases between them. The CDR3 has 15 amino acids. CDR3 sequence reads: CASSALGISRDEQFF. CDR3 sequence (DNA): TGTGCCAGCAGTGCCCTTGGGATCTCCCGGGATGAGCAGTTCTTC.

The chain is built from TRBV6-1 and TRBJ2-7; weak D call: TRBD1 (6 bases). Germline V gene sequence: CDR1 MNHNS, CDR2 SASEGT. V lost 0 bases to trimming and J lost 5 bases, with 17 bases between them. The length of the CDR3 is 16 residues. The DNA for the CDR3 is TGTGCCAGCAGTGAAGCTCCTTGGACAGTGCCTAACGAGCAGTACTTC. Protein sequence: CASSEAPWTVPNEQYF.

This clone was counted a single time. The CDR3 loop is CASSLIYSSNLNEQYF. CDR3 bases: TGTGCCAGCAGTTTAATCTACTCCTCCAATCTCAACGAGCAGTACTTC. V and J are TRBV28 and TRBJ2-7; no reliable D call. The CDR3 is 16 amino acids. Germline V gives CDR1 MDHEN, CDR2 SYDVKM. Trimming removed 2 bases at V and 5 bases at J, with 19 bases between.

This chain joins TRBV27 and TRBJ2-4; weak D call: TRBD1 (6 bases). Germline V gene sequence: CDR1 MNHEY, CDR2 SMNVEV (reference sequence). The CDR3 is made up of 17 amino acids. Trimming cost V 4 bases and J 0 bases, with 16 bases left between them. The CDR3 DNA follows: TGTGCCAGCAGTTCCTCAGGGGTGGCACCAGCCAAAAACATTCAGTACTTC. Translated: CASSSSGVAPAKNIQYF.

V is TRBV11-2 and J is TRBJ1-2; 7 positions agree with TRBD1. The CDR3 is 12 amino acids. Germline trimming cut 5 bases from V and 7 bases from J; bases unmatched to any gene: 4. From germline, CDR1 is SGHAT and CDR2 FQNNGV. The CDR3 coding sequence is TGTGCCAGCAGCCTACAGGGGTCTGGCTACACCTTC. This sequence encodes CASSLQGSGYTF.

This CDR3 is CASSFSGGSYNEQFF. The CDR3 DNA sequence: TGTGCCAGCAGCTTCTCCGGGGGCTCCTACAATGAGCAGTTCTTC. The genes are TRBV7-6 and TRBJ2-1; TRBD2 is a possible D gene (6 bases). V was cut by 3 bases and J by 0 bases, with 9 bases left in between. The germline CDR1 and CDR2 sequences are SGHVS and FNYEAQ. CDR3 length: 15 amino acids. Using reference TRBV7-6 and TRBJ2-1 for the parts outside the CDR3, the full variable domain is GAGVSQSPRYKVTKRGQDVALRCDPISGHVSLYWYRQALGQGPEFLTYFNYEAQQDKSGLPNDRFSAERPEGSISTLTIQRTEQRDSAMYRCASSFSGGSYNEQFFGPGTRLTVL.

This chain links TRBV28 with TRBJ2-5; tentatively, D is TRBD1 (7 bases). This CDR3 comprises 14 residues. Germline V gives CDR1 MDHEN, CDR2 SYDVKM. The V and J ends lost 3 bases and 4 bases respectively, with 12 bases between them. Written as DNA, the CDR3 is TGTGCCAGCAGTTTCCGACAGGGAGGAGAGACCCAGTACTTC. This encodes CASSFRQGGETQYF. The entire variable domain, with the rest obtained from reference TRBV28 and TRBJ2-5, is as follows: DVKVTQSSRYLVKRTGEKVFLECVQDMDHENMFWYRQDPGLGLRLIYFSYDVKMKEKGDIPEGYSVSREKKERFSLILESASTNQTSMYLCASSFRQGGETQYFGPGTRLLVL.